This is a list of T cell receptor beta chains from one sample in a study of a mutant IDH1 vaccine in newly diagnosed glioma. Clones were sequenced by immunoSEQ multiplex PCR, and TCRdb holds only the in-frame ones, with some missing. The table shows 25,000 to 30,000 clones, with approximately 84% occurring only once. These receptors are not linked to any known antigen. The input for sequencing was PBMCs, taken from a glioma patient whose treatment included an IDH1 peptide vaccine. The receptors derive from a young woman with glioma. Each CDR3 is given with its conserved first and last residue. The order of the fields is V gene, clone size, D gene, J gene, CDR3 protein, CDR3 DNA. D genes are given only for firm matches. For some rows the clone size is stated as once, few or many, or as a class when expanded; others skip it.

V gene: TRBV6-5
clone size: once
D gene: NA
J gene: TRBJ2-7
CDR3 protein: CASSYSGAQFYEQYF
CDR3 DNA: TGTGCCAGCAGTTACTCCGGGGCACAGTTCTACGAGCAGTACTTC

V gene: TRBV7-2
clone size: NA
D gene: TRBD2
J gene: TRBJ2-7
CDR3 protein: CASSLAGGPYEQYF
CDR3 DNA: TGTGCCAGCAGCTTAGCGGGAGGGCCCTACGAGCAGTACTTC

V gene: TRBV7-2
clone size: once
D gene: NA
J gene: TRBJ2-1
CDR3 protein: CASSFGELSYNEQFF
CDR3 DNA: TGTGCCAGCAGCTTCGGGGAACTTTCCTACAATGAGCAGTTCTTC

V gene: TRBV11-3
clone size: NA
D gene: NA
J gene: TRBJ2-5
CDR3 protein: CASSPPGVETQYF
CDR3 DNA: TGTGCCAGCAGCCCGCCTGGTGTCGAGACCCAGTACTTC

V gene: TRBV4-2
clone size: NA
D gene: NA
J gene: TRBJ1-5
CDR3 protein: CASSQDYVQPYSNQPQHF
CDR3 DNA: TGTGCCAGCAGCCAAGATTACGTACAGCCTTATAGCAATCAGCCCCAGCATTTT

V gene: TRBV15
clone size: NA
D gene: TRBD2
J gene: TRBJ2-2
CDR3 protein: CATSRDYSGGNTGELFF
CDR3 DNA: TGTGCCACCAGCAGAGATTATAGCGGGGGAAACACCGGGGAGCTGTTTTTT

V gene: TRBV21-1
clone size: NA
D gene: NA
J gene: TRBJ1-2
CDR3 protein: CASSKSLYGYTF
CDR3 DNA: TGTGCCAGCAGCAAAAGTCTCTATGGCTACACCTTC

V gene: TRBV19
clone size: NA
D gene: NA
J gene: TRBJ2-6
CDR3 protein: CASSNYYSGANVLTF
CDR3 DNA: TGTGCCAGTAGCAATTATTACTCTGGGGCCAACGTCCTGACTTTC

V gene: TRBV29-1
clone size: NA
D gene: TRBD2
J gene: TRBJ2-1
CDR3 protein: CSKISGGWGNEQFF
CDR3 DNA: TGCAGCAAAATTTCGGGGGGTTGGGGCAATGAGCAGTTCTTC

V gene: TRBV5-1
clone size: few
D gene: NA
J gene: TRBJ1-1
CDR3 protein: CASSAQGFMNTEAFF
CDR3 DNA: TGCGCCAGCAGCGCACAGGGTTTCATGAACACTGAAGCTTTCTTT

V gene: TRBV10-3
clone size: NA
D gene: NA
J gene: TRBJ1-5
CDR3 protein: CAISESPGGGNQPQHF
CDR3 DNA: TGTGCCATCAGTGAGTCTCCTGGGGGAGGCAATCAGCCCCAGCATTTT

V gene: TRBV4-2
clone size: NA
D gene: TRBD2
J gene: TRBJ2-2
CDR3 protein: CASRRTGTSGGQGTGELFF
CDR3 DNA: TGTGCCAGCAGACGGACCGGGACTAGCGGGGGGCAAGGCACCGGGGAGCTGTTTTTT

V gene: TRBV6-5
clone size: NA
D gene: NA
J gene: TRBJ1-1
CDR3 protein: CASGRNTGLGTEAFF
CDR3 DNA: TGTGCCAGCGGGCGGAACACAGGGTTGGGCACTGAAGCTTTCTTT

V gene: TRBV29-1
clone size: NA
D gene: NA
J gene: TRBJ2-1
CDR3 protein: CSVPAPPPYNEQFF
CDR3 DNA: TGCAGCGTCCCCGCCCCCCCGCCCTACAATGAGCAGTTCTTC

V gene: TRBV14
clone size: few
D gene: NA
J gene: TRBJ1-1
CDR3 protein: CASSQGPGYTEAFF
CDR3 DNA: TGTGCCAGCAGCCAAGGGCCCGGATACACTGAAGCTTTCTTT

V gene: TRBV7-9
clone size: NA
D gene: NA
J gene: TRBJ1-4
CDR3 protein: CASSRTDLSPPNEKLFF
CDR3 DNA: TGTGCCAGCAGCCGAACTGATCTTAGTCCCCCTAATGAAAAACTGTTTTTT

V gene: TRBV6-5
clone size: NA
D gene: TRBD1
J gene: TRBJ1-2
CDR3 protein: CASRGTGYYGYTF
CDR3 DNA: TGTGCCAGCAGAGGGACAGGGTATTATGGCTACACCTTC

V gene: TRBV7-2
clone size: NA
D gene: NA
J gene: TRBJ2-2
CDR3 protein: CASSLVDLWRNTGELFF
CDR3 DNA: TGTGCCAGCAGCTTAGTCGATTTATGGCGGAACACCGGGGAGCTGTTTTTT

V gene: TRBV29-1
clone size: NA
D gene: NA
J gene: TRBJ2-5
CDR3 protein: CSAARGVGETQYF
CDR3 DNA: TGCAGCGCCGCGAGGGGGGTTGGGGAGACCCAGTACTTC

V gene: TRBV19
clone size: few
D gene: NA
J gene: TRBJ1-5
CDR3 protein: CASSIKAGLLSNQPQHF
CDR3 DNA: TGTGCCAGTAGTATTAAGGCAGGGCTGTTGAGCAATCAGCCCCAGCATTTT

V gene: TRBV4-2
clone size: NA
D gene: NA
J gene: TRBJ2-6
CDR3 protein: CASSQDSGASSGANVLTF
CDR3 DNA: TGTGCCAGCAGCCAAGATTCAGGGGCCAGCTCTGGGGCCAACGTCCTGACTTTC

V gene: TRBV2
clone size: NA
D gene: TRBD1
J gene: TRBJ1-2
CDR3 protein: CASRGQEPSGYTF
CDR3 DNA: TGTGCCAGCAGAGGACAGGAACCTTCTGGCTACACCTTC

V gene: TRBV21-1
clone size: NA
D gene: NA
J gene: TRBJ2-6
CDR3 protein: CASSKGKGNSGANVLTF
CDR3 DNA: TGTGCCAGCAGCAAAGGGAAAGGGAACTCTGGGGCCAACGTCCTGACTTTC

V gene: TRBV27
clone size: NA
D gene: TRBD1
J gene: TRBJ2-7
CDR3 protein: CASSLGDRGYEQYF
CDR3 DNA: TGTGCCAGCAGTTTAGGGGACAGGGGATACGAGCAGTACTTC

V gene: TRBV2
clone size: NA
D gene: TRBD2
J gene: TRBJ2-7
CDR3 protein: CASSEALTSGYEQYF
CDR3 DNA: TGTGCCAGCAGTGAAGCGCTTACTAGCGGGTACGAGCAGTACTTC

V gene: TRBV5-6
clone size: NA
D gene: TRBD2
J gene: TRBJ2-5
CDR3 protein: CASSFLTSGVPETQYF
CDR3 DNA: TGTGCCAGCAGCTTTTTGACTAGCGGGGTTCCAGAGACCCAGTACTTC

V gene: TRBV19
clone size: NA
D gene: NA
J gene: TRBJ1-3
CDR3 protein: CASSEQGSGNTIYF
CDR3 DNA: TGTGCCAGTAGCGAACAGGGCTCTGGAAACACCATATATTTT

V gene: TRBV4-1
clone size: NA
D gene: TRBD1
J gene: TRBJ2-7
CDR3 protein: CASSQDTTDRAYEQYF
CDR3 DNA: TGCGCCAGCAGCCAAGATACTACGGACAGGGCCTACGAGCAGTACTTC

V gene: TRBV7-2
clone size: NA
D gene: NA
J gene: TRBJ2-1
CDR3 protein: CASSLLPEAYNEQFF
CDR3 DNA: TGTGCCAGCAGCTTACTCCCGGAGGCCTACAATGAGCAGTTCTTC

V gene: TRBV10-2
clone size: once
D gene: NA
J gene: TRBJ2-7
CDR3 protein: CASSTSGLTYEQYF
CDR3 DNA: TGCGCCAGCAGCACCTCGGGACTTACCTACGAGCAGTACTTC

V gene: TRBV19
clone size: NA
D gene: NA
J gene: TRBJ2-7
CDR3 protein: CASSPSPTGTYEQYF
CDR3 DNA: TGTGCCAGTAGTCCCTCGCCGACAGGCACCTACGAGCAGTACTTC